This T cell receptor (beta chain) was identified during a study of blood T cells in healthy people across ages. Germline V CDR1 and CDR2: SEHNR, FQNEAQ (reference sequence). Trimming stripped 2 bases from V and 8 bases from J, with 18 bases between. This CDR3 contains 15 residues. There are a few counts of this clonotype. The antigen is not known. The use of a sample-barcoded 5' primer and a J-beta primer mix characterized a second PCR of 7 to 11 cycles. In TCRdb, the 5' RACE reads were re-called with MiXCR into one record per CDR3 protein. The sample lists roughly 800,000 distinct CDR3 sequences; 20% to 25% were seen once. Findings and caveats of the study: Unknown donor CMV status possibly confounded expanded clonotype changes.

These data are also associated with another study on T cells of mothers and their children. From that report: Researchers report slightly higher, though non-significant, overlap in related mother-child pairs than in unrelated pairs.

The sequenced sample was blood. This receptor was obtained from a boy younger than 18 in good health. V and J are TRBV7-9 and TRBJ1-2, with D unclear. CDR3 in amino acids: CASSLWQISAGGYTF. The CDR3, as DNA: TGTGCCAGCAGCTTATGGCAAATCTCCGCGGGGGGCTACACCTTC.